A single TCR beta chain is shown here with its context. The data originate from a study of blood T cell repertoires in COVID-19. About the research overall: Nucleic acid was either cDNA or gDNA, and it came from T cells, B-cell-depleted T cells, or PBMCs.

Per the germline V gene, CDR1 is MDHEN and CDR2 is SYDVKM. V gave up 5 bases and J gave up 2 bases, with 12 bases separating them. This CDR3 region has 14 residues. In the source study's methods: Cell counts per sample came from amplifying reference gene primers. Clones were sequenced by immunoSEQ multiplex PCR, and TCRdb holds only the in-frame ones, with some missing. The V and J calls and clone size are taken from that table; D and trimming were inferred from the DNA. The profile shows roughly 250,000 clones, approximately 85% of them singletons. Two negative PCRs, clearance, or symptom resolution had been documented for recovered Cohort 3 donors.

The J gene is TRBJ1-1, the V gene TRBV28; a possible D gene is TRBD1 (5 bases). The sequenced sample was PBMCs or T cells enriched from blood (not recorded which). The receptor was isolated from a woman younger than 45 who had recovered from COVID-19. The chain's CDR3 is CASSPPGSNTEAFF. In nucleotides, the CDR3 is TGTGCCAGCAGTCCTCCAGGGTCAAACACTGAAGCTTTCTTT.